The next 32 T cell receptor beta chains were all read from a single sample in a study of T-cell reconstitution after alpha-beta-depleted transplantation in children (dated by TCRdb to the mid-2010s). Libraries came from PCR. Sequenced using an Illumina HiSeq 2500. To normalize quantification of the TCRbeta repertoire, the TCR libraries were built with molecular barcoding that relied on unique molecular identifiers. Starting from the raw public reads, TCRdb applied fastp trimming at Q25, assembled clones with MiXCR and retained in-frame beta chains. Entries that share a CDR3 protein sequence are merged under the most common genes and DNA. The sample table holds roughly 50,000 distinct CDR3 sequences, of which 44% were seen once. The top ten hold roughly 98% of the sample. The treatment or condition label of this sample denotes: allogeneic hematopoietic cell transplantation with graft depleted of TCRalphabeta T cells and CD19 B cells.

The sample here was PBMCs, mostly from graft donor cells, taken 360 days after TCRalphabeta/CD19-depleted stem cell transplant. The receptors were sampled from a male patient younger than 18 who had a stem cell transplant for acute lymphoblastic leukemia, so the T cells may come from the graft donor.

The V and J genes are TRBV5-1 and TRBJ2-7; maybe TRBD1 (6 bases). Germline V gives CDR1 SGHRS, CDR2 YFSETQ. This CDR3 has 13 residues. Trimming took off 4 bases at V and 3 bases at J, with 11 bases between the two ends. CDR3 in amino acids: CASSRDTYYEQYF. CDR3 DNA: TGCGCCAGCAGCCGGGACACCTACTACGAGCAGTACTTC.

This clonotype was observed a few times. The chain links TRBV27 to TRBJ2-1; tentative D call: TRBD1 (5 bases). Germline CDR1 is MNHEY and CDR2 is SMNVEV (reference sequence). V lost 7 bases and J lost 0, with 16 bases in between. The CDR3 is 16 residues long. CDR3 loop: CASTLGRGSSYNEQFF. The CDR3 region has the DNA TGTGCCAGCACTCTTGGAAGGGGTAGCTCCTACAATGAGCAGTTCTTC.

This clonotype was seen a handful of times. The chain is built from TRBV7-9 and TRBJ2-7; D is unclear. The CDR3 sequence is 13 residues long. V dropped 5 bases and J dropped 2 bases, with 10 bases sitting between them. CDR1 is SEHNR and CDR2 is FQNEAQ in the germline V gene (reference sequence). The CDR3 spells CASSPTETYEQYF. The CDR3 DNA sequence: TGTGCCAGCAGCCCTACAGAGACCTACGAGCAGTACTTC.

V gene TRBV20-1 combines with J gene TRBJ2-3; possible D gene TRBD1, 6 bases. The CDR3 extends over 14 amino acids. The V end lost 3 bases, the J end lost 0 bases, and 10 bases lay between the germline ends. Germline lookup yields CDR1 DFQATT and CDR2 SNEGSKA (reference sequence). Here the CDR3 reads CSASLGGSTDTQYF. The CDR3, as DNA: TGCAGTGCTAGTCTAGGGGGTAGCACAGATACGCAGTATTTT.

V usage is TRBV10-3 and J usage is TRBJ1-4; D unclear. CDR3 length equals 14 residues. V was cut by 2 bases and J by 5 bases, with 9 bases left in between. CDR1 is ENHRY and CDR2 is SYGVKD in the germline V gene. In DNA, the CDR3 is TGTGCCATCAGTGAGGGGTCGGGGAATGAAAAACTGTTTTTT. The encoded protein is CAISEGSGNEKLFF.

This chain's CDR3 is CASSLPPDREFEAFF. CDR3 nucleotide sequence: TGTGCCAGCAGCTTGCCACCGGACAGGGAGTTTGAAGCTTTCTTT. J is TRBJ1-1 and V is TRBV5-6; 8 bases agree with TRBD1. The CDR3 consists of 15 residues. V was pared by 1 base and J by 7 bases, with 9 bases of the junction left unmatched. Germline-derived CDR1 and CDR2 are SGHDT and YYEEEE.

The chain is built from TRBV7-8 and TRBJ2-7; D is perhaps TRBD2 (7 bases). This CDR3 spans 15 amino acids. CDR1 and CDR2 from the germline V gene are SGHVS and FQNEAQ. Trimming pared 2 bases from V and 3 bases from J, leaving 14 bases between. CDR3 residues: CASSLSSGQNYEQYF. CDR3 DNA: TGTGCCAGCAGCTTATCTAGCGGACAGAACTACGAGCAGTACTTC.

The chain combines TRBV20-1 with TRBJ2-3; 7 nucleotides agree with TRBD2. CDR1 and CDR2 (germline): DFQATT, SNEGSKA (reference sequence). This CDR3 spans 15 amino acids. Trimming removed 4 bases from V and 2 bases from J; junction bases left unmatched: 9. The CDR3 spells CSAIPTSSLTDTQYF. CDR3 sequence (DNA): TGCAGTGCTATTCCGACTAGCTCACTCACAGATACGCAGTATTTT.

This clonotype was seen a few times. The V and J genes are TRBV24-1 and TRBJ2-1, with TRBD2 identical over 8 bases. From germline, CDR1 is KGHDR and CDR2 SFDVKD. The length of the CDR3 is 15 residues. The J segment lost 9 bases and the V segment lost 6 bases, leaving 12 bases of the junction unmatched. The CDR3 protein is CATSSGGLALFEQFF. The CDR3 DNA follows: TGTGCCACCAGTTCGGGTGGACTAGCCCTATTTGAGCAGTTCTTC.

This clonotype turned up a few times. The rearrangement uses TRBV3-1 and TRBJ1-3, with unresolved D. The CDR3 is 14 residues long. Trimming removed 1 base from V and 3 bases from J, with 7 bases in between. From germline, CDR1 is LGHDT and CDR2 YNNKEL (reference sequence). Here the CDR3 DNA reads TGTGCCAGCAGCCAAGTTGGAGGTGGAAACACCATATATTTT. Its translation is CASSQVGGGNTIYF. The full variable domain, completed using reference TRBV3-1 and TRBJ1-3, is DTAVSQTPKYLVTQMGNDKSIKCEQNLGHDTMYWYKQDSKKFLKIMFSYNNKELIINETVPNRFSPKSPDKAHLNLHINSLELGDSAVYFCASSQVGGGNTIYFGEGSWLTVV.

This clonotype was counted between two and nine times. V and J are TRBV3-1 and TRBJ2-7, with 14 bases lining up with TRBD2. J lost 6 bases, V lost 4 bases, and 8 bases had no gene match. The CDR3 is made up of 16 amino acids. Germline V gives CDR1 LGHDT, CDR2 YNNKEL (reference sequence). This CDR3 reads CASSRTRLAGGGEQYF. CDR3 bases: TGTGCCAGCAGCCGGACGCGACTAGCGGGAGGGGGCGAGCAGTACTTC.

There are a few counts of this clonotype. The chain has TRBV5-6 and TRBJ2-1, with 12 positions matching TRBD2. CDR1 and CDR2 from the germline V gene are SGHDT and YYEEEE. V lost 4 bases to trimming and J lost 10 bases; unmatched junction nucleotides: 6. The CDR3 loop spans 14 amino acids. The CDR3, as DNA: TGTGCCAGCAGCCCCGGACTAGCGGGACGGGAGCAGTTCTTC. It translates to CASSPGLAGREQFF.

The chain carries TRBV29-1 and TRBJ1-2; D is ambiguous. CDR1 and CDR2 from the germline V gene are SQVTM and ANQGSEA. The CDR3 contains 13 residues. V gave up 7 bases and J gave up 3 bases, with 15 bases separating them. The CDR3 coding sequence is TGCAGCGCCCAACCCACAGAGGACTATGGCTACACCTTC. It yields the protein CSAQPTEDYGYTF.

The chain has TRBV12-3 or TRBV12-4 and TRBJ2-1, with 9 bases aligning to TRBD2. The junction had 6 bases not matched to a gene; V was cut back by 3 bases and J by 6 bases. This CDR3 comprises 15 residues. CDR3 sequence: CASSFSGSRGNEQFF. CDR3 nucleotide sequence: TGTGCCAGCAGTTTTAGCGGGAGTCGGGGCAATGAGCAGTTCTTC.

The chain uses TRBV7-9 and TRBJ1-1; D unclear. This CDR3 is built from 14 residues. Germline V gene data show CDR1 as SEHNR and CDR2 as FQNEAQ (reference sequence). V was pared by 3 bases and J by 4 bases, with 12 bases between. CDR3 region: CASSFARGGTEAFF. CDR3 bases: TGTGCCAGCAGCTTCGCTCGTGGTGGCACTGAAGCTTTCTTT.

This clonotype was seen a handful of times. This chain links TRBV6-5 with TRBJ1-2; unclear D gene. This CDR3 spans 15 amino acids. Trimming removed 4 bases at V and 0 bases at J, with 12 bases between. Germline V gives CDR1 MNHEY, CDR2 SVGAGI. In DNA form, the CDR3 reads TGTGCCAGCAGTTCCGCCCCGGGCCCTAACTATGGCTACACCTTC. Protein product: CASSSAPGPNYGYTF.

This clonotype turned up a few times. V is TRBV4-3 and J is TRBJ2-7, with TRBD2 identical over 7 bases. CDR3 size: 15 residues. Losses at the gene ends were 0 bases for V and 0 bases for J; bases not matched to a gene: 2. Germline values: CDR1 LGHNA, CDR2 YSLEER. DNA of the CDR3: TGCGCCAGCAGCCAAGAGGGGAGGGGCTCCTACGAGCAGTACTTC. Amino acids: CASSQEGRGSYEQYF.

There are a few counts of this clonotype. The chain uses TRBV6-5 and TRBJ2-3; D ambiguous. The CDR3 length is 15 residues. Germline CDR1 MNHEY, CDR2 SVGAGI. V lost 2 bases and J 0 bases, leaving 9 bases between the germline ends. The CDR3 DNA sequence: TGTGCCAGCAGTTACCCGCAAACTAGCACAGATACGCAGTATTTT. This translates into CASSYPQTSTDTQYF.

This clonotype was seen a few times. The chain combines TRBV7-2 with TRBJ2-1; 9 nucleotides agree with TRBD2. Germline CDR1 reads SGHTA; CDR2 reads FQGNSA. CDR3 size: 16 residues. V dropped 3 bases and J dropped 5; count of bases not matched to a gene: 8. Written as DNA, the CDR3 is TGTGCCAGCAGCTTGGTTTGGCGGGGGGGCAACAATGAGCAGTTCTTC. Its protein is CASSLVWRGGNNEQFF.

This clonotype turned up a few times. The chain is built from TRBV4-2 and TRBJ1-1; D perhaps matches TRBD1 (5 bases). This CDR3 region has 15 residues. The ends were cut back, 0 bases at V and 1 base at J, with 9 bases in the middle. The germline V gene encodes CDR1 LGHNA and CDR2 YNFKEQ. As DNA, the CDR3 is TGTGCCAGCAGCCAAGATCGGGGGGGGAACACTGAAGCTTTCTTT. This gives the protein CASSQDRGGNTEAFF.

The rearrangement links TRBV6-1 to TRBJ2-3; D may match TRBD1 or TRBD2 (5 bases each). Germline V CDR1 and CDR2: MNHNS, SASEGT. The CDR3 is 14 residues long. The germline V and J ends were trimmed by 6 bases and 0 bases, with 10 bases remaining between them. The CDR3 coding sequence is TGTGCCAGCAGCACTAGGGACAGCACAGATACGCAGTATTTT. It encodes CASSTRDSTDTQYF.

The gene calls are TRBV18 and TRBJ2-3; 10 nucleotides line up with TRBD2. The CDR3 covers 16 residues. V lost 0 bases and J lost 8; bases outside the gene matches: 8. From germline, CDR1 is KGHSH and CDR2 LQKENI. The CDR3 region is CASSPPRLAGDTTQYF. CDR3 DNA: TGTGCCAGCTCACCACCGCGGCTAGCGGGAGATACTACGCAGTATTTT.

This chain links TRBV6-5 with TRBJ2-3, with D unclear. Trimming took 0 bases from V and 2 from J, leaving 15 bases between them. Per the germline V gene, CDR1 is MNHEY and CDR2 is SVGAGI. This CDR3 contains 17 residues. The CDR3 loop is CASSYSKGSANTDTQYF. As DNA, the CDR3 is TGTGCCAGCAGTTACTCGAAAGGGTCGGCCAACACAGATACGCAGTATTTT.

The chain recombines TRBV20-1 with TRBJ2-7, with a possible D match to TRBD1 (6 bases). The germline V gene has CDR1 DFQATT and CDR2 SNEGSKA (reference sequence). CDR3 length: 15 residues. DNA of the CDR3: TGCAGCCCTAAGGGGGTAGGGACGCGGGCTGACGAGCAGTACTTC. It encodes CSPKGVGTRADEQYF.

This clonotype showed up just once. The rearrangement joins TRBV7-9 to TRBJ2-2; 13 bases align to TRBD2. The trim removed 5 bases at V and 4 bases at J, leaving 4 bases unmatched. The CDR3 has 16 residues. CDR1 is SEHNR and CDR2 is FQNEAQ in the germline V gene (reference sequence). The CDR3, as DNA: TGTGCCAGCAGCCAGGGACTAGCGGGGCCCACCGGGGAGCTGTTTTTT. Amino acid sequence: CASSQGLAGPTGELFF. Full variable domain (remainder filled in from reference TRBV7-9 and TRBJ2-2): DTGVSQNPRHKITKRGQNVTFRCDPISEHNRLYWYRQTLGQGPEFLTYFQNEAQLEKSRLLSDRFSAERPKGSFSTLEIQRTEQGDSAMYLCASSQGLAGPTGELFFGEGSRLTVL.

This rearrangement joins TRBV6-2 or TRBV6-3 to TRBJ2-1; no clear D gene. Trimming took off 0 bases at V and 8 bases at J, with 5 bases between the two ends. This CDR3 has 12 residues. Germline CDR1 and CDR2: MNHEY and SVGEGT. The CDR3: CASSYSDDEQFF. As DNA, the CDR3 is TGTGCCAGCAGTTACTCGGACGATGAGCAGTTCTTC.

The chain links TRBV28 to TRBJ2-7; 7 nucleotides match TRBD1. The CDR3 has 15 residues. Losses at the gene ends were 2 bases for V and 0 bases for J; bases not matched to a gene: 4. From germline, CDR1 is MDHEN and CDR2 SYDVKM. CDR3 coding DNA: TGTGCCAGCAGTTTAGGGACAGAAGCCTCCTACGAGCAGTACTTC. This gives the protein CASSLGTEASYEQYF. Together with reference TRBV28 and TRBJ2-7, the CDR3 gives the full variable domain: DVKVTQSSRYLVKRTGEKVFLECVQDMDHENMFWYRQDPGLGLRLIYFSYDVKMKEKGDIPEGYSVSREKKERFSLILESASTNQTSMYLCASSLGTEASYEQYFGPGTRLTVT.

This clonotype has a handful of counts. The V call is TRBV29-1, the J call TRBJ2-5; D ambiguous. Germline V gene sequence: CDR1 SQVTM, CDR2 ANQGSEA. CDR3 length equals 12 residues. Between the trimmed V and J ends, which lost 4 bases and 2 bases, there was a span of 8 bases. The CDR3 DNA reads TGCAGCGTTGGCGTGGGGCAAGAGACCCAGTACTTC. Protein product: CSVGVGQETQYF.

This clonotype has just a few counts. The chain combines TRBV29-1 with TRBJ2-1; D is possibly TRBD2 (5 bases). Germline V gene data show CDR1 as SQVTM and CDR2 as ANQGSEA. With 5 bases removed from V and 5 bases from J, the gap between germline ends came to 13 bases. This CDR3 comprises 13 residues. The CDR3 loop is CSVLRRSHNEQFF. The DNA for the CDR3 is TGCAGCGTTCTCAGGAGGTCCCACAATGAGCAGTTCTTC.

This clonotype came up a few times. This chain's CDR3 is CASSQDEVARTDTQYF. For the CDR3, the DNA is TGTGCCAGCAGCCAAGATGAGGTAGCACGCACAGATACGCAGTATTTT. This chain connects TRBV4-2 to TRBJ2-3; no clear D gene. The CDR3 consists of 16 residues. Trimming cost V 0 bases and J 1 base, with 11 bases left between them. Germline-derived CDR1 and CDR2 are LGHNA and YNFKEQ.

The chain combines TRBV20-1 with TRBJ2-1; D is tentatively TRBD1 or TRBD2 (5 bases each). CDR1 is DFQATT and CDR2 is SNEGSKA in the germline V gene (reference sequence). The CDR3 runs 12 residues. The V end lost 4 bases, the J end lost 9 bases, and 13 bases lay between the germline ends. In DNA, the CDR3 is TGCAGTGCTACGGGGCGGAACTCTGAGCAGTTCTTC. This gives the protein CSATGRNSEQFF.

V is TRBV11-2 and J is TRBJ2-1, with TRBD2 identical over 8 bases. Germline V gives CDR1 SGHAT, CDR2 FQNNGV. The CDR3 spans 15 residues. Unmatched junction bases numbered 6, after V lost 5 bases and J lost 3 bases. In nucleotides, the CDR3 is TGTGCCAGCAGCCCCGGGACTAGACTCTACAATGAGCAGTTCTTC. Translated: CASSPGTRLYNEQFF.